This is a list of T cell receptor beta chains from one sample in a study of cytomegalovirus exposure and HLA in healthy donors. Repertoires were generated with immunoSEQ multiplex PCR, while TCRdb's copy carries only in-frame clones and drops some. This table has 250,000 to 350,000 clones, over 70% appearing once. Input material: PBMCs. These receptor sequences come from a girl aged 2 to 9 in good health and CMV-seronegative. Each CDR3 is given with its conserved first and last residue. The order of the fields is CDR3 DNA, CDR3 protein, V gene, clone size, CDR3 length, D gene, J gene. D genes are given only for firm matches. Clone size appears in some rows only: once, few, many, or a class for an expanded clone.

DNA: TGTGCCAGCTCACCGGCGGGACAGCCGAACACTGAAGCTTTCTTT; CDR3: CASSPAGQPNTEAFF; V: TRBV18; size: NA; length: 15; D: TRBD1; J: TRBJ1-1
DNA: TGTGCCAGCAGCTCGATCCGGAGGCCTCGGCCCCAGCATTTT; CDR3: CASSSIRRPRPQHF; V: TRBV7-9; size: NA; length: 14; D: NA; J: TRBJ1-5
DNA: TGTGCCAGCAGCTTATCGGGGGTCTCCTACGAGCAGTACTTC; CDR3: CASSLSGVSYEQYF; V: TRBV13; size: few; length: 14; D: NA; J: TRBJ2-7
DNA: TGTGCCAGCACTGGCCACTCAGGGTTGTACTTC; CDR3: CASTGHSGLYF; V: TRBV27; size: NA; length: 11; D: NA; J: TRBJ2-4
DNA: TGTGCCAGCAGCGTAGGGGTCAGGGTGTACCCGATGGCTAGCACAGATACGCAGTATTTT; CDR3: CASSVGVRVYPMASTDTQYF; V: TRBV9; size: NA; length: 20; D: NA; J: TRBJ2-3
DNA: TGTGCCAGCACCGCCTCGGTTCTGCTTGCAACTAATGAAAAACTGTTTTTT; CDR3: CASTASVLLATNEKLFF; V: TRBV27; size: NA; length: 17; D: NA; J: TRBJ1-4
DNA: TGTGCCAGCAGCCGGGGCCTAGGGACTTCCCAAGAGACCCAGTACTTC; CDR3: CASSRGLGTSQETQYF; V: TRBV5-6; size: NA; length: 16; D: NA; J: TRBJ2-5
DNA: TGTGCCAGCAGCTTCTCTACAGATACGCAGTATTTT; CDR3: CASSFSTDTQYF; V: TRBV11-2; size: NA; length: 12; D: NA; J: TRBJ2-3
DNA: TGTGCCAGCAGTGTCTACAGGGGCCCAACCTATGGCTACACCTTC; CDR3: CASSVYRGPTYGYTF; V: TRBV27; size: NA; length: 15; D: TRBD1; J: TRBJ1-2
DNA: TGTGCCAGCGAACAGGAGGGGCGCGGCCAAGAGACCCAGTACTTC; CDR3: CASEQEGRGQETQYF; V: TRBV12-1; size: NA; length: 15; D: NA; J: TRBJ2-5
DNA: TGTGCCAGCAGCTTTGGACTAGCTGATCAAGAGACCCAGTACTTC; CDR3: CASSFGLADQETQYF; V: TRBV11-1; size: NA; length: 15; D: TRBD2; J: TRBJ2-5
DNA: TGCAGTGCTAGGGAGCATGAGCAGTTCTTC; CDR3: CSAREHEQFF; V: TRBV20-1; size: NA; length: 10; D: NA; J: TRBJ2-1
DNA: TGTGCCAGCACCCCACGCCGGAGGGCATGGGTCTATGGCTACACCTTC; CDR3: CASTPRRRAWVYGYTF; V: TRBV28; size: NA; length: 16; D: NA; J: TRBJ1-2
DNA: TGTGCCAGCATGAGGACAGGGACTTCCAGCAATCAGCCCCAGCATTTT; CDR3: CASMRTGTSSNQPQHF; V: TRBV6-6; size: NA; length: 16; D: TRBD1; J: TRBJ1-5
DNA: TGTGCCAGCAGTTTAGAACTAGGCACAGATACGCAGTATTTT; CDR3: CASSLELGTDTQYF; V: TRBV28; size: NA; length: 14; D: NA; J: TRBJ2-3
DNA: TGTGCCAGCAGTGCGGTCGGGCGGGGGAACTACAATGAGCAGTTCTTC; CDR3: CASSAVGRGNYNEQFF; V: TRBV6-1; size: few; length: 16; D: TRBD2; J: TRBJ2-1
DNA: TGTGCCAGCAGCTCCACAGGGGGCATTGGGTACGAGCAGTACTTC; CDR3: CASSSTGGIGYEQYF; V: TRBV5-8; size: once; length: 15; D: TRBD1; J: TRBJ2-7
DNA: TGTGCCAGCACCGACCAACCGGGACAGCTTAATTCACCCCTCCACTTT; CDR3: CASTDQPGQLNSPLHF; V: TRBV27; size: NA; length: 16; D: TRBD1; J: TRBJ1-6
DNA: TGCAGCGTTGATCTAGCGGGAGTGAACGAGCAGTACTTC; CDR3: CSVDLAGVNEQYF; V: TRBV29-1; size: NA; length: 13; D: TRBD2; J: TRBJ2-7
DNA: TGTGCCAGCAGTTTAGCAGGGACCTACAATGAGCAGTTCTTC; CDR3: CASSLAGTYNEQFF; V: TRBV28; size: NA; length: 14; D: NA; J: TRBJ2-1
DNA: TGCAGCGGCGGGGGGTCTGGAAACACCATATATTTT; CDR3: CSGGGSGNTIYF; V: TRBV29-1; size: NA; length: 12; D: NA; J: TRBJ1-3
DNA: TGTGCCAGCAGCTTCGCTCATCGGGAAACTGAAGCTTTCTTT; CDR3: CASSFAHRETEAFF; V: TRBV7-9; size: once; length: 14; D: NA; J: TRBJ1-1
DNA: TGCAGCGTTTGTGAGGGTTCACTCCCAGGACGGTCGTCTAACTATGGCTACACCTTC; CDR3: CSVCEGSLPGRSSNYGYTF; V: TRBV29-1; size: NA; length: 19; D: NA; J: TRBJ1-2
DNA: TGTGCCAGCATTGAGGGTTCCTCCTATAATTCACCCCTCCACTTT; CDR3: CASIEGSSYNSPLHF; V: TRBV28; size: few; length: 15; D: NA; J: TRBJ1-6
DNA: TGTGCCAGCAGCCAAGATTCATCCCAGTTGGGCGAAAAACTGTTTTTT; CDR3: CASSQDSSQLGEKLFF; V: TRBV4-2; size: NA; length: 16; D: NA; J: TRBJ1-4